Sequencing of this TCR beta chain was carried out in a study of Ad26.COV2.S vaccination and SARS-CoV-2 variants (dated by TCRdb to about 2021). Some background on the complete study: Donors in the vaccine arm were drawn from COV1001, a multicentre, randomized, double-blind, placebo-controlled phase I-IIa trial testing Ad26.COV2.S in healthy adults. The TCR-sequenced set comprised approximately 32 samples: some 20 Ad26.COV2.S vaccine recipients, 5 placebo recipients and 8 SARS-CoV-2 convalescent individuals. Investigators did not know the trial group allocation while performing experiments and assessing outcomes. Trial participants were randomized into five groups of five, in which low-dose or high-dose Ad26.COV2.S was given once or twice, or placebo was given on both occasions. TCRbeta repertoire sequencing served as the tool for gauging how specific and how broad the SARS-CoV-2-reactive T cell receptors were following Ad26.COV2.S vaccination. Dosing of Ad26.COV2.S was intramuscular, at either 5x10^10 or 1x10^11 viral particles, delivered as one shot or as two shots spaced 56 days apart. The study at large found these results: Spike-specific TCR breadth was higher in Ad26.COV2.S recipients than in placebo recipients (P = 0.0014). It was noted by the authors that total T cell responses may have been underestimated by the TCR breadth and depth analyses. Non-spike TCR breadth was comparable between vaccine and placebo recipients, consistent with the vaccine containing only spike. The study lacked the statistical power to compare responses across vaccine doses or regimens. After vaccination, substantial breadth of spike-specific CD8+ and CD4+ T cell responses was reported.

As to this clone: Its antigen specificity is not known. Qualities for individual bases were not recorded, and no much larger clone is one base off.

Trimming takes 6 bases from V and 2 bases from J, and the germline ends sit 7 bases apart. The germline V gene provides CDR1 KGHDR and CDR2 SFDVKD. From its cysteine to its phenylalanine, the CDR3 spans 13 amino acids. Just the 39-base CDR3 DNA is kept, in frame starting at base 1. Read against the paper, the sample's treatment or condition label means: about 20 received Ad26.COV2.S at low or high dose, single or two shots; about 5 received placebo; per-sample allocation not given. Repertoires of vaccine and placebo recipients were sequenced from samples taken on day 63 after the first injection. Between 29 July and 7 August 2020, Cohort 1b enrolled fewer than 30 adults aged 18-55 years at one site in Boston, USA. Ad26.COV2.S was a replication-incompetent adenovirus type 26 vector expressing a prefusion-stabilized SARS-CoV-2 spike protein from the original Wuhan strain. TCRbeta CDR3 regions were sequenced with the immunoSEQ Assay. After extraction, genomic DNA underwent amplification by bias-controlled multiplex PCR, followed by high-throughput sequencing. In the authors' own workflow: To quantify the absolute abundance of every unique TCRbeta CDR3 region, sequences were collapsed and filtered. T cell fraction was estimated by normalizing TCRbeta template counts to usable DNA, with usable DNA measured through amplification of reference genes found in all nucleated cells. Repertoire TCRs were annotated as SARS-CoV-2-specific by exact matching of V gene, CDR3 amino acid sequence and J gene to a known reactive TCR set. The reference SARS-CoV-2 TCR set was obtained from MIRA and was filtered for enrichment in COVID-19-positive ImmuneCODE repertoires, whereby public or cross-reactive TCRs were removed. Using the MIRA antigens, annotated TCRs were further analysed by specific ORF or by position within an ORF. Breadth was defined as the number of annotated unique rearrangements divided by the total number of unique productive rearrangements, and depth was defined as the summed frequency of the annotated unique rearrangements. Two-sided Wilcoxon rank-sum tests were used to compare TCR breadth between groups. Imported from immuneACCESS, the table was reduced by TCRdb to in-frame sequences with V and J called. These copies leave out some clones; in studies compared against another copy, an unresolved V gene accounts for under half, and the cause of the remainder is not known. V, J and clone size derive from that table, while D and trimming were established from the DNA sequence. The sample records fewer than 400,000 clones, almost 90% of which are singletons. The top ten constitute 4.5% to 7% of the sample.

Specimen: peripheral blood, collected in a trial of Ad26.COV2.S vaccine versus placebo. The clonotype comes from a person between 18 and 60 years old who received the Ad26.COV2.S COVID-19 vaccine or a placebo. In this chain, TRBV24-1 is recombined with TRBJ2-1; TRBD2 might be the D gene, on 5 matching bases. The DNA reads as follows: TGTGCCACCAGTCACGGGACCTACAATGAGCAGTTCTTC. It specifies CATSHGTYNEQFF.